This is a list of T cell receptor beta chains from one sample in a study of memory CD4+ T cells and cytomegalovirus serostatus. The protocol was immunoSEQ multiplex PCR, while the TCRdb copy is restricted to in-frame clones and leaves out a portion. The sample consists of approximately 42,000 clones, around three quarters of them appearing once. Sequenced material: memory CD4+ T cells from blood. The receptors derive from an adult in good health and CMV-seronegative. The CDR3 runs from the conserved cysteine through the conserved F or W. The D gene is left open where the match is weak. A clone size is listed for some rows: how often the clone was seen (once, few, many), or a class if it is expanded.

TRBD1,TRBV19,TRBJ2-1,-,CASSTFGQGDYNEQFF,TGTGCCAGTAGTACCTTTGGACAGGGCGACTACAATGAGCAGTTCTTC
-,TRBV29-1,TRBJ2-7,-,CSVEGGGQEGEQYF,TGCAGCGTTGAAGGCGGAGGGCAGGAAGGCGAGCAGTACTTC
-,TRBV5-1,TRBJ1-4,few,CASSRTSANEKLFF,TGCGCCAGCAGCAGGACATCGGCTAATGAAAAACTGTTTTTT
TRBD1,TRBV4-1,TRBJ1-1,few,CASSRTDRANTEAFF,TGCGCCAGCAGCCGTACAGACAGGGCGAACACTGAAGCTTTCTTT
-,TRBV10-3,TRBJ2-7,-,CAISEGVYEQYF,TGTGCCATCAGTGAGGGGGTCTACGAGCAGTACTTC
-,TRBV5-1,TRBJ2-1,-,CASSPLGSRGNEQFF,TGCGCCAGCAGCCCATTAGGGTCAAGGGGAAATGAGCAGTTCTTC
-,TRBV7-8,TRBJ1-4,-,CASSFQGEKLFF,TGTGCCAGCAGCTTCCAGGGGGAAAAACTGTTTTTT
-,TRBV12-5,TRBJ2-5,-,CASGRPTPEGETQYF,TGTGCTAGTGGCCGGCCCACCCCGGAGGGGGAGACCCAGTACTTC
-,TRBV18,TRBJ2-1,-,CASSPGRGGYNEQFF,TGTGCCAGCTCACCGGGCCGCGGTGGATACAATGAGCAGTTCTTC
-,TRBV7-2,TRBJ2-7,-,CASSHYTTPYEQYF,TGTGCCAGCAGCCATTACACGACACCTTACGAGCAGTACTTC
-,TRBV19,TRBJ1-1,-,CASSMGEGRLGAFF,TGTGCCAGTAGTATGGGGGAAGGGCGCCTCGGAGCTTTCTTT
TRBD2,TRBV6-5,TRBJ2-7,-,CASSYWRERSYEQYF,TGTGCCAGCAGTTACTGGCGGGAGCGATCCTACGAGCAGTACTTC
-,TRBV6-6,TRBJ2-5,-,CASSYSGSQETQYF,TGTGCCAGCAGTTACTCGGGCAGTCAAGAGACCCAGTACTTC
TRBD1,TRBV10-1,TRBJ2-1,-,CASSESGTGANEQFF,TGCGCCAGCAGTGAGTCCGGGACAGGGGCGAATGAGCAGTTCTTC
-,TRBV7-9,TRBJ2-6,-,CASSSAERLSGANVLTF,TGTGCCAGCAGTTCTGCAGAAAGACTCTCTGGGGCCAACGTCCTGACTTTC
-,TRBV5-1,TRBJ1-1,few,CASSPGPQNTEAFF,TGCGCCAGCAGCCCGGGACCCCAGAACACTGAAGCTTTCTTT
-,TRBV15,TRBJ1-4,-,CATSRPLIATNEKLFF,TGTGCCACCAGCAGACCATTAATCGCAACTAATGAAAAACTGTTTTTT
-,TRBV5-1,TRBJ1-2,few,CASSWGGTQYGYTF,TGCGCCAGCAGCTGGGGGGGGACACAGTATGGCTACACCTTC
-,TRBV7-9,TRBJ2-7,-,CASSLTAPSYEQYF,TGTGCCAGCAGCTTAACTGCCCCGAGTTACGAGCAGTACTTC
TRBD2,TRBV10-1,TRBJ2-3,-,CASSSASGRITDTQYF,TGCGCCAGCAGTTCGGCTAGCGGGAGGATCACAGATACGCAGTATTTT
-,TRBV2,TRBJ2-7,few,CASSGTGHRYEQYF,TGTGCCAGCAGTGGAACAGGGCATCGATACGAGCAGTACTTC
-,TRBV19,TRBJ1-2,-,CASSSHGLNYGYTF,TGTGCCAGTAGTAGTCATGGACTAAACTATGGCTACACCTTC
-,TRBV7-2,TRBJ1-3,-,CASSLAGARSGNTIYF,TGTGCCAGCAGCTTAGCGGGGGCCCGCTCTGGAAACACCATATATTTT
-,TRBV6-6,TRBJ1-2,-,CASSPTPDGYTF,TGTGCCAGCAGCCCAACACCGGATGGCTACACCTTC
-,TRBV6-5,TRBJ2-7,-,CASSYSGSGGYEQYF,TGTGCCAGCAGTTACTCAGGGAGCGGCGGTTACGAGCAGTACTTC
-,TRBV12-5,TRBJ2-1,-,CASGDDYRAGSYNEQFF,TGTGCTAGTGGTGACGATTACAGGGCAGGGTCCTACAATGAGCAGTTCTTC
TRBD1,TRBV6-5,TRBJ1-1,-,CASRGTGPRSEAFF,TGTGCCAGCAGGGGGACAGGGCCTAGGTCTGAAGCTTTCTTT
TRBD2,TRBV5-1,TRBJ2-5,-,CASSPGTSGSSETQYF,TGCGCCAGCAGCCCCGGGACTAGCGGGAGTTCCGAGACCCAGTACTTC
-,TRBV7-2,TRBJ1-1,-,CASSLGFTEAFF,TGTGCCAGCAGCTTGGGGTTCACTGAAGCTTTCTTT
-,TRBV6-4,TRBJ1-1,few,CASSGERGTEAFF,TGTGCCAGCAGCGGCGAACGGGGCACTGAAGCTTTCTTT
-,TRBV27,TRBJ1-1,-,CASRQGNTEAFF,TGTGCCAGCAGACAAGGGAACACTGAAGCTTTCTTT
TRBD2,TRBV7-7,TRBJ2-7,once,CASSTTSGRDFSYEQYF,TGTGCTAGCAGCACCACTAGCGGGAGGGATTTCTCCTACGAGCAGTACTTC
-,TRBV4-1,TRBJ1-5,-,CASSQDPYSNQPQHF,TGCGCCAGCAGCCAAGATCCGTATAGCAATCAGCCCCAGCATTTT
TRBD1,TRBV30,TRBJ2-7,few,CAWSRTGVGEQYF,TGTGCCTGGAGTCGGACAGGGGTGGGGGAGCAGTACTTC
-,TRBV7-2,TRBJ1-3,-,CASSLEGGGTIYF,TGTGCCAGCAGCTTAGAAGGTGGGGGCACCATATATTTT
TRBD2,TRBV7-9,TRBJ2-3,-,CASSLLTSGRGDTQYF,TGTGCCAGCAGCTTATTAACTAGCGGGAGGGGAGATACGCAGTATTTT
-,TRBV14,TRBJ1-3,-,CASPRVSGSSGNTIYF,TGTGCCAGCCCCCGGGTTAGTGGGAGCTCTGGAAACACCATATATTTT
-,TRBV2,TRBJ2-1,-,CASSPTGSNEQFF,TGTGCCAGCAGCCCGACAGGCTCGAATGAGCAGTTCTTC
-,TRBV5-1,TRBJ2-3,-,CASSSSPPGAQYF,TGCGCCAGCAGCTCGTCACCCCCGGGAGCGCAGTATTTT
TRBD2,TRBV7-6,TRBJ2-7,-,CASSLAPPGLAGGFGYEQYF,TGTGCCAGCAGCTTAGCGCCTCCGGGATTAGCGGGAGGCTTTGGCTACGAGCAGTACTTC
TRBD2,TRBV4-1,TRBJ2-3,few,CASSRASGTSTDTQYF,TGCGCCAGCAGCCGGGCTAGCGGGACTAGCACAGATACGCAGTATTTT
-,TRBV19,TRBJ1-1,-,CASSMVDTEAFF,TGTGCCAGTAGTATGGTGGACACTGAAGCTTTCTTT
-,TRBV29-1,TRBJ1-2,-,CSVTGPFGYTF,TGCAGCGTTACGGGCCCCTTTGGCTACACCTTC
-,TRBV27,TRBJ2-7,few,CASSVLQGYEQYF,TGTGCCAGCAGTGTCCTACAGGGCTACGAGCAGTACTTC
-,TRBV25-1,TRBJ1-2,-,CATQGDIRGVYTF,TGTGCCACCCAGGGCGACATCCGGGGGGTCTACACCTTC
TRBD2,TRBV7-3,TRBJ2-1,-,CASSLTPSGFDEQFF,TGTGCCAGCAGCTTAACGCCTAGCGGGTTTGATGAGCAGTTCTTC
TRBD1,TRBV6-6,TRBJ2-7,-,CASSPGTGKGSGEQYF,TGTGCCAGCAGCCCCGGGACAGGGAAAGGGAGCGGCGAGCAGTACTTC